This entry is about one T cell receptor beta chain. Its antigen is as yet unknown. These data come from a study of T-cell reconstitution after alpha-beta-depleted transplantation in children. The TCRbeta library was prepared with unique molecular identifiers. MiXCR, run by TCRdb on the PCR reads, gives a single entry per CDR3 protein. The sample includes a few hundred thousand distinct CDR3 sequences, 20% to 30% of them seen just once. General observations from the study: T cells produced anew were the main source of T-cell counts and diversity one year after transplant.

The TCR comes from a boy younger than two with Wiskott-Aldrich syndrome, due to receive a stem cell transplant. Source: PBMCs, taken before TCRalphabeta/CD19-depleted stem cell transplant.

The CDR3 reads CASSQGGRSSYEQYF. CDR3 DNA: TGTGCCAGCAGCCAAGGCGGGAGGTCTTCCTACGAGCAGTACTTC. This rearrangement joins TRBV4-2 to TRBJ2-7; the match to TRBD2 covers 8 bases. Germline CDR1 and CDR2: LGHNA and YNFKEQ. Unmatched junction bases numbered 3, after V lost 1 base and J lost 1 base. The CDR3 covers 15 residues.